Following are 22 T cell receptor beta chains from one sample sequenced in a study of blood T cell repertoires in COVID-19. The protocol was immunoSEQ multiplex PCR, while the TCRdb copy is restricted to in-frame clones and leaves out a portion. The sample consists of about 59,000 clones, about 85% of them appearing once. Sequencing used peripheral blood. These receptors were obtained from a woman over 75 with acute or convalescent COVID-19.

The chain employs TRBV18 and TRBJ2-7; 7 nucleotides match TRBD2. With V trimmed by 4 bases and J by 2 bases, 5 bases remained unmatched. This CDR3 has 14 amino acids. The germline CDR1 and CDR2 sequences are KGHSH and LQKENI. The CDR3 DNA sequence: TGTGCCAGCTCACGTAGCGGGCCCGCCTACGAGCAGTACTTC. It yields the protein CASSRSGPAYEQYF.

The table lists this clone with a few counts. The chain joins TRBV24-1 to TRBJ1-1; the D gene is possibly TRBD1 (5 bases). Trimming took 10 bases from V and 8 from J, leaving 13 bases between them. The CDR3 has 11 residues. CDR1 and CDR2 (germline): KGHDR, SFDVKD. The CDR3 spells CATRRGEEAFF. Written as DNA, the CDR3 is TGTGCCACGCGTCGGGGGGAAGAAGCTTTCTTT.

CDR3 in amino acids: CATSRDRANTEAFF. CDR3 nucleotide sequence: TGTGCCACCAGCAGAGACAGGGCTAACACTGAAGCTTTCTTT. The chain carries TRBV15 and TRBJ1-1, with D possibly being TRBD1 (5 bases). The CDR3 loop spans 14 amino acids. V was clipped by 0 bases and J by 2 bases, with 7 bases between them. Germline-derived CDR1 and CDR2 are LNHNV and YYDKDF (reference sequence).

This clone was counted once. This chain links TRBV27 with TRBJ2-1; 8 bases agree with TRBD2. V was pared by 7 bases and J by 1 base, with 6 bases of the junction left unmatched. The CDR3 loop spans 15 amino acids. CDR1 is MNHEY and CDR2 is SMNVEV in the germline V gene (reference sequence). CDR3 region: CASNMIAGSYNEQFF. The CDR3 DNA follows: TGTGCCAGCAATATGATAGCGGGGTCCTACAATGAGCAGTTCTTC.

The V and J genes are TRBV5-8 and TRBJ1-6; 12 nucleotides align to TRBD1. The V gene's germline CDR1 is SGHTS and CDR2 YDEGEE. The V segment lost 7 bases and the J segment 14 bases; nucleotides outside the gene matches: 7. The CDR3 totals 13 residues. CDR3 amino acids: CASPGTGGVSLHF. CDR3 coding DNA: TGTGCCAGCCCCGGGACAGGGGGCGTATCCCTCCACTTT.

The chain links TRBV28 to TRBJ2-7; a possible D gene is TRBD2 (5 bases). Per the germline V gene, CDR1 is MDHEN and CDR2 is SYDVKM. V lost 4 bases and J 2 bases, leaving 6 bases between the germline ends. This CDR3 is 12 amino acids long. CDR3 sequence (DNA): TGTGCCAGCAGTTCCGGGACCTACGAGCAGTACTTC. It specifies CASSSGTYEQYF.

The chain carries TRBV19 and TRBJ2-7; 9 positions agree with TRBD2. J was trimmed by 7 bases and V by 3 bases; bases with no gene match: 10. This CDR3 has 15 residues. Germline V gene data show CDR1 as LNHDA and CDR2 as SQIVND (reference sequence). CDR3 amino acids: CASSISLAGSGEQYF. The CDR3 DNA sequence: TGTGCCAGTAGTATCTCACTAGCGGGCTCAGGGGAGCAGTACTTC.

The table lists this clone with a few counts. V gene TRBV18 combines with J gene TRBJ1-1; 9 bases line up with TRBD1. The CDR3 has 13 residues. Germline V gene lookup returns CDR1 KGHSH and CDR2 LQKENI. The V and J ends lost 5 bases and 5 bases, in that order; junction bases with no gene match: 3. The CDR3: CASSDGTGTEAFF. DNA of the CDR3: TGTGCCAGCTCAGATGGGACAGGGACTGAAGCTTTCTTT.

The chain combines TRBV6-6 with TRBJ2-2; 8 positions agree with TRBD1. Germline assignment: CDR1 MNHNY and CDR2 SVGAGI (reference sequence). The CDR3 has 16 residues. V shed 0 bases, J shed 4 bases, and the junction held 4 bases outside the gene matches. The chain's CDR3 is CASSYSSGGGTGELFF. Written as DNA, the CDR3 is TGTGCCAGCAGTTACTCCTCAGGGGGCGGCACCGGGGAGCTGTTTTTT.

This sequence joins TRBV9 and TRBJ1-6; TRBD1 agrees at 10 bases. This CDR3 is 15 amino acids long. Germline V gives CDR1 SGDLS, CDR2 YYNGEE. V dropped 4 bases and J dropped 10; count of bases not matched to a gene: 8. The CDR3 region is CASSTGTGAQSPLHF. DNA for the CDR3: TGTGCCAGCAGCACCGGGACAGGGGCGCAATCACCCCTCCACTTT.

This sequence joins TRBV3-1 (or the pseudogene TRBV3-2) and TRBJ1-6; the D is unclear. The V gene's germline CDR1 is LGHDT and CDR2 YNNKEL (reference sequence). This CDR3 is built from 16 residues. V was shortened by 1 base and J by 4 bases, with 11 bases between the two germline ends. The CDR3 region has the DNA TGTGCCAGCAGCCAAGGTTCACCGGGATATAATTCACCCCTCCACTTT. Translation: CASSQGSPGYNSPLHF.

V and J are TRBV2 and TRBJ2-2, with 7 bases lining up with TRBD2. This CDR3 comprises 14 residues. V trimming: 8 bases; J trimming: 7 bases; junction bases outside the gene matches: 10. CDR1 and CDR2 (germline): SNHLY, FYNNEI. The CDR3 DNA reads TGTGCCAGCTCTCGCGGGGGACCGATCGGGGAGCTGTTTTTT. Its protein product is CASSRGGPIGELFF. Combining the CDR3 with reference TRBV2 and TRBJ2-2 gives the whole variable domain EPEVTQTPSHQVTQMGQEVILRCVPISNHLYFYWYRQILGQKVEFLVSFYNNEISEKSEIFDDQFSVERPDGSNFTLKIRSTKLEDSAMYFCASSRGGPIGELFFGEGSRLTVL.

This clone was observed once. The chain combines TRBV7-3 with TRBJ1-6; D remains unclear. V was clipped by 3 bases and J by 9 bases, with 12 bases between them. The germline V gene has CDR1 SGHTA and CDR2 FQGTGA. CDR3 length: 14 amino acids. CDR3 nucleotide sequence: TGTGCCAGCAGCTTCGGTCTCGCTGGTTCACCCCTCCACTTT. Its protein product is CASSFGLAGSPLHF.

The chain has TRBV6-4 and TRBJ2-3; 7 bases line up with TRBD2. The length of the CDR3 is 14 residues. CDR1 and CDR2 from the germline V gene are MRHNA and SNTAGT. The V and J ends lost 2 bases and 8 bases, in that order; junction bases with no gene match: 7. The CDR3 protein is CASSDPGGDGTQYF. CDR3 coding DNA: TGTGCCAGCAGTGACCCTGGGGGGGATGGTACGCAGTATTTT.

The CDR3 protein is CASSLVRTGGLGYTF. CDR3 DNA: TGTGCCAGCAGCTTAGTTAGGACAGGGGGTTTGGGCTACACCTTC. The chain is built from TRBV7-8 and TRBJ1-2; the match to TRBD1 covers 10 bases. From germline, CDR1 is SGHVS and CDR2 FQNEAQ. CDR3 size: 15 residues. V shed 1 base, J shed 8 bases, and the junction held 7 bases outside the gene matches. The whole variable domain, filled in from reference TRBV7-8 and TRBJ1-2, reads GAGVSQSPRYKVAKRGQDVALRCDPISGHVSLFWYQQALGQGPEFLTYFQNEAQLDKSGLPSDRFFAERPEGSVSTLKIQRTQQEDSAVYLCASSLVRTGGLGYTFGSGTRLTVV.

The chain has TRBV9 and TRBJ1-2; TRBD1 matches at 8 bases. This CDR3 comprises 13 residues. With V trimmed by 2 bases and J by 4 bases, 1 base remained unmatched. Germline V lookup: CDR1 SGDLS, CDR2 YYNGEE. The CDR3 DNA is TGTGCCAGCAGCGTGGGGACAGGCTATGGCTACACCTTC. Protein sequence: CASSVGTGYGYTF. Looking up the rest from reference TRBV9 and TRBJ1-2 gives the full variable domain: DSGVTQTPKHLITATGQRVTLRCSPRSGDLSVYWYQQSLDQGLQFLIQYYNGEERAKGNILERFSAQQFPDLHSELNLSSLELGDSALYFCASSVGTGYGYTFGSGTRLTVV.

This clone was counted a few times. The rearrangement joins TRBV2 to TRBJ2-3, with TRBD1 matching over 9 bases. With 1 base clipped from V and 1 base from J, the junction kept 3 bases outside the gene matches. Germline V lookup: CDR1 SNHLY, CDR2 FYNNEI. This CDR3 comprises 16 residues. CDR3 bases: TGTGCCAGCAGTGAAGTAAGGACAGGGGGCACAGATACGCAGTATTTT. Protein sequence: CASSEVRTGGTDTQYF.

The chain combines TRBV3-1 (or the pseudogene TRBV3-2) with TRBJ1-4, with 8 positions matching TRBD1. Germline V CDR1 and CDR2: LGHDT, YNNKEL (reference sequence). The V gene end was trimmed by 2 bases and the J gene end by 8 bases; junction bases not matched to a gene: 4. CDR3 length: 14 residues. CDR3: CASSQKGQVEKLFF. DNA for the CDR3: TGTGCCAGCAGCCAAAAGGGACAGGTGGAAAAACTGTTTTTT.

CDR3 protein: CASSLAGGTSATNEKLFF. CDR3 sequence (DNA): TGTGCCAGCAGCCTTGCAGGGGGGACATCTGCGACTAATGAAAAACTGTTTTTT. V usage is TRBV4-2 and J usage is TRBJ1-4, with TRBD1 matching 7 bases. There are 18 residues in the CDR3. Losses at the gene ends were 4 bases for V and 2 bases for J; bases not matched to a gene: 13. Germline V gene lookup returns CDR1 LGHNA and CDR2 YNFKEQ.

This chain connects TRBV2 to TRBJ2-3; D may be TRBD2 (6 bases). Trimming shortened V by 8 bases and J by 0 bases, and 12 bases separated the two germline ends. Germline V CDR1 and CDR2: SNHLY, FYNNEI. CDR3 length: 14 residues. As DNA, the CDR3 is TGTGCCAGCGAGGCGGGGACTAGCACAGATACGCAGTATTTT. It translates to CASEAGTSTDTQYF. Complete variable domain (other parts from reference TRBV2 and TRBJ2-3): EPEVTQTPSHQVTQMGQEVILRCVPISNHLYFYWYRQILGQKVEFLVSFYNNEISEKSEIFDDQFSVERPDGSNFTLKIRSTKLEDSAMYFCASEAGTSTDTQYFGPGTRLTVL.

The chain joins TRBV9 to TRBJ2-3; D ambiguous. CDR3 length equals 15 residues. The V end was cut by 1 base, the J end by 1 base, with 10 bases between. Germline values: CDR1 SGDLS, CDR2 YYNGEE. CDR3 coding DNA: TGTGCCAGCAGCGTACTTCGGCAGGGCACAGATACGCAGTATTTT. This sequence encodes CASSVLRQGTDTQYF.

V gene TRBV19 combines with J gene TRBJ1-5, with 7 nucleotides matching TRBD1. V lost 3 bases, J lost 7 bases, and 6 bases stayed unmatched. The V gene's germline CDR1 is LNHDA and CDR2 SQIVND (reference sequence). There are 14 residues in the CDR3. In DNA form, the CDR3 reads TGTGCCAGTAGTATGTCCAGGGGGAGGCAGCCCCAGCATTTT. It specifies CASSMSRGRQPQHF.